These T cell receptor beta chains were read from a single sample in a study of shared T cell receptors in the human thymus. Produced via immunoSEQ multiplex PCR; TCRdb's table is partial and in-frame only. The repertoire holds 550,000 to 800,000 clones, with 80% to 90% as singletons. This same sample was also part of a study on human thymus T cells.

Sequencing used thymocytes. These receptors came from a girl under three years old with a congenital heart defect. Each CDR3 is given with its conserved first and last residue. Fields, in order: CDR3 DNA, CDR3 protein, J gene, CDR3 length, V gene, clone size, D gene. A D gene is named only where the DNA matches it firmly. Clone size is given for some rows only: seen once, a few or many times, or a class if the clone is expanded.

TGTGCCAGCTCTCCAGACGGGGGGGGCCGAGCAGATACGCAGTATTTT | CASSPDGGGRADTQYF | TRBJ2-3 | 16 | TRBV18 | NA | TRBD2
TGCGCCAGCAGCTTGCCCGAGCAGTTAGGGGGCAAGGATGGCTACACCTTC | CASSLPEQLGGKDGYTF | TRBJ1-2 | 17 | TRBV5-1 | NA | TRBD1
TGTGCCAGCAGTCCCATTAGCGGAGCCGATTACAATGAGCAGTTCTTC | CASSPISGADYNEQFF | TRBJ2-1 | 16 | TRBV28 | once | NA
TGTGCCAGCAGTTACTCCGGACTAGCGGGGGGGTATGAGCAGTTCTTC | CASSYSGLAGGYEQFF | TRBJ2-1 | 16 | TRBV6-5 | once | TRBD2
TGTGCCAGCAGTTTAGCGCCAAAGGCGGGGGGGGGTGGCTCCTACGAGCAGTACTTC | CASSLAPKAGGGGSYEQYF | TRBJ2-7 | 19 | TRBV28 | NA | TRBD2
TGTGCCAGCAGCGTAGACCCTACAGGGATGCACGAGCAGTACTTC | CASSVDPTGMHEQYF | TRBJ2-7 | 15 | TRBV9 | NA | NA
TGCGCCAGCAGTTCCCAGCTAGCGGGGTTAAAAGAGACCCAGTACTTC | CASSSQLAGLKETQYF | TRBJ2-5 | 16 | TRBV5-1 | NA | TRBD2
TGTGCCAGCAGCCTTGGACAGGGTTGTGAAAAACTGTTTTTT | CASSLGQGCEKLFF | TRBJ1-4 | 14 | TRBV7-8 | NA | TRBD1
TGTGCCAGCAGCCGAAAGACAGGGATGTACAATGAGCAGTTCTTC | CASSRKTGMYNEQFF | TRBJ2-1 | 15 | TRBV14 | NA | TRBD1
TGTGCCAGCAGCCCAGACCAGGGTACCTATGGCTACACCTTC | CASSPDQGTYGYTF | TRBJ1-2 | 14 | TRBV7-2 | NA | NA
TGTGCCAGTAGTCCCCCGGAGGACAGGGGCGAATACAATGAGCAGTTCTTC | CASSPPEDRGEYNEQFF | TRBJ2-1 | 17 | TRBV19 | NA | TRBD1
TGTGCCAGCAGCTCAAGTGGCCGCGAGGCCCAGCATTTT | CASSSSGREAQHF | TRBJ1-5 | 13 | TRBV7-9 | NA | NA
TGTGCCACAGACTCATACGCGGAGACCCAGTACTTC | CATDSYAETQYF | TRBJ2-5 | 12 | TRBV13 | few | NA
TGTGCCAGTAGTATTAGATACGTGAGAGGAGGGAACTTAATGAACACTGAAGCTTTCTTT | CASSIRYVRGGNLMNTEAFF | TRBJ1-1 | 20 | TRBV19 | NA | NA
TGTGCCAGCAGCTTTTTAGGGGTCGGAACCTTGAACACTGAAGCTTTCTTT | CASSFLGVGTLNTEAFF | TRBJ1-1 | 17 | TRBV7-9 | NA | NA
TGTGCCATCAGTGGGACAGGGCGGCATCAGCCCCAGCATTTT | CAISGTGRHQPQHF | TRBJ1-5 | 14 | TRBV10-3 | NA | TRBD1
TGTGCCAGTAACAGAGGTGGGACAGAAGATCAGCCCCAGCATTTT | CASNRGGTEDQPQHF | TRBJ1-5 | 15 | TRBV19 | NA | TRBD1
TGTGCCAGCAGCCAAGAGAGGGCGAACGGATCCTACGAGCAGTACTTC | CASSQERANGSYEQYF | TRBJ2-7 | 16 | TRBV14 | NA | NA
TGTGCCAGCAGCTCCAGGGGGCGGAATTCACCCCTCCACTTT | CASSSRGRNSPLHF | TRBJ1-6 | 14 | TRBV7-9 | NA | TRBD1
TGTGCCAGCAGCCCCCATAGAAGCTCCTATAATTCACCCCTCCACTTT | CASSPHRSSYNSPLHF | TRBJ1-6 | 16 | TRBV7-2 | NA | NA
TGTGCCAGCAGCCGACTAGCGGAGGGCTCCCAAGAGACCCAGTACTTC | CASSRLAEGSQETQYF | TRBJ2-5 | 16 | TRBV28 | few | TRBD2
TGTGCCAGCAGCTTAGGACTAGCGGGGCCCTACGAGCAGTACTTC | CASSLGLAGPYEQYF | TRBJ2-7 | 15 | TRBV13 | NA | TRBD2
TGTGCCAGCAGTGATTTAGATGGGAACAGGGTTCTCACTGAAGCTTTCTTT | CASSDLDGNRVLTEAFF | TRBJ1-1 | 17 | TRBV6-1 | NA | NA
TGTGCCAGCAGTCCCGACAGGGATGATACAGATACGCAGTATTTT | CASSPDRDDTDTQYF | TRBJ2-3 | 15 | TRBV6-1 | NA | TRBD1
TGTGCCAGCAGTGGGCAAGAGGGGAACACTGAAGCTTTCTTT | CASSGQEGNTEAFF | TRBJ1-1 | 14 | TRBV6-4 | NA | NA
TGTGCCAGCAGCTCAGGACAGAGTAATTCACCCCTCCACTTT | CASSSGQSNSPLHF | TRBJ1-6 | 14 | TRBV7-6 | NA | NA
TGTGCCAGCAGTTTCAGGACTAGCGGGGGGGCCTACGAGCAGTACTTC | CASSFRTSGGAYEQYF | TRBJ2-7 | 16 | TRBV28 | NA | TRBD2
TGTGCCAGCACCACTTGGGACAGGATAAATGGCTACACCTTC | CASTTWDRINGYTF | TRBJ1-2 | 14 | TRBV28 | NA | TRBD1
TGTGCCAGCAGCGAACAGGGGGCGGGCACTGAAGCTTTCTTT | CASSEQGAGTEAFF | TRBJ1-1 | 14 | TRBV6-1 | NA | TRBD1
TGTGCCAGCTCACCCGTCGGTCATAACTATGGCTACACCTTC | CASSPVGHNYGYTF | TRBJ1-2 | 14 | TRBV18 | NA | NA
TGTGCTAGTCACTCTGCCGGGACAGGGTTAGCGGAAGACTATGGCTACACCTTC | CASHSAGTGLAEDYGYTF | TRBJ1-2 | 18 | TRBV12-5 | NA | TRBD1
TGCGCCAGCAGCCAAGATCTGTACGAGGGACAGGATATGGAGGGCAATCAGCCCCAGCATTTT | CASSQDLYEGQDMEGNQPQHF | TRBJ1-5 | 21 | TRBV4-3 | NA | TRBD1
TGTGCCAGCAGTGACCCCGGCGTCAGTAGCAGCTACACCTTC | CASSDPGVSSSYTF | TRBJ1-2 | 14 | TRBV2 | NA | NA
TGTGCCAGCACCGGACTAGCGGGGGGCACCGGGGAGCTGTTTTTT | CASTGLAGGTGELFF | TRBJ2-2 | 15 | TRBV28 | once | TRBD2
TGCGCCAGCAGCTTGGGTCTGGGGGGGCACACAGATACGCAGTATTTT | CASSLGLGGHTDTQYF | TRBJ2-3 | 16 | TRBV5-1 | NA | NA
TGCGCCAGCAAGAAGGGCGACAGGGACTTCTATGGCTACACCTTC | CASKKGDRDFYGYTF | TRBJ1-2 | 15 | TRBV5-1 | once | TRBD1
TGTGCCAGCAGCGAGAGGGACAGGGGTAACTATGGCTACACCTTC | CASSERDRGNYGYTF | TRBJ1-2 | 15 | TRBV9 | few | TRBD1
TGTGCCAGCAGCCCCACAAGTACCCAGTACTTC | CASSPTSTQYF | TRBJ2-5 | 11 | TRBV7-2 | NA | NA
TGCGCCAGCAGCCAGGGACAGGGGACCCTTGGGGGAAACATTCAGTACTTC | CASSQGQGTLGGNIQYF | TRBJ2-4 | 17 | TRBV5-1 | NA | TRBD1
TGTGCCAGCAGCCCCCGGGACAGGAGCTACGAGCAGTACTTC | CASSPRDRSYEQYF | TRBJ2-7 | 14 | TRBV7-3 | NA | TRBD1
TGCGCCAGCAGCCCTGGACAGGGGAGGGAGTTCTATGGCTACACCTTC | CASSPGQGREFYGYTF | TRBJ1-2 | 16 | TRBV5-1 | NA | TRBD1
TGTGCCAGCAGCGTAGATCACACTGGGGAGTGGTTTGACACTGAAGCTTTCTTT | CASSVDHTGEWFDTEAFF | TRBJ1-1 | 18 | TRBV9 | NA | NA
TGTGCCAGCAGCTTAGCCCCAGGCCCTTCCTATGGCTACACCTTC | CASSLAPGPSYGYTF | TRBJ1-2 | 15 | TRBV7-9 | NA | NA
TGTGCCTGGAGTGTGGGGGCATGGAATGAGCAGTTCTTC | CAWSVGAWNEQFF | TRBJ2-1 | 13 | TRBV30 | NA | NA
TGTGCCAGTAGTATTGGACAGGGAATTTCCTACAATGAGCAGTTCTTC | CASSIGQGISYNEQFF | TRBJ2-1 | 16 | TRBV19 | once | TRBD1
TGTGCCAGCAGCTTAGAGGAACAGAGCTCTTTGAACACTGAAGCTTTCTTT | CASSLEEQSSLNTEAFF | TRBJ1-1 | 17 | TRBV11-2 | few | NA
TGTGCCAGCAGCAAAGACACTAACTCCTACAATGAGCAGTTCTTC | CASSKDTNSYNEQFF | TRBJ2-1 | 15 | TRBV21-1 | NA | NA
TGTGCCAGCAGTTTGGTTTTGGGCCAAACCTACGAGCAGTACTTC | CASSLVLGQTYEQYF | TRBJ2-7 | 15 | TRBV28 | NA | NA